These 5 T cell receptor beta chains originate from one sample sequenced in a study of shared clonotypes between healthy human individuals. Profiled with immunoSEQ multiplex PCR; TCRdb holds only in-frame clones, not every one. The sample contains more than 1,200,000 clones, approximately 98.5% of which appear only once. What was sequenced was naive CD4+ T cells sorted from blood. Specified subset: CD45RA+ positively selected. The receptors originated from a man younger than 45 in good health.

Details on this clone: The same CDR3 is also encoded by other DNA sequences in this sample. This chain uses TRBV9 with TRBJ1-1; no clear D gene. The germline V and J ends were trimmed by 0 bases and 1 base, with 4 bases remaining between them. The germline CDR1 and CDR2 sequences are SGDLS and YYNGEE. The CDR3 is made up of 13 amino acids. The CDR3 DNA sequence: TGTGCCAGCAGCGTAGCTAAGAACACTGAAGCTTTCTTT. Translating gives CASSVAKNTEAFF. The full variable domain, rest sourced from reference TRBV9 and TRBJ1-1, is DSGVTQTPKHLITATGQRVTLRCSPRSGDLSVYWYQQSLDQGLQFLIQYYNGEERAKGNILERFSAQQFPDLHSELNLSSLELGDSALYFCASSVAKNTEAFFGQGTRLTVV.

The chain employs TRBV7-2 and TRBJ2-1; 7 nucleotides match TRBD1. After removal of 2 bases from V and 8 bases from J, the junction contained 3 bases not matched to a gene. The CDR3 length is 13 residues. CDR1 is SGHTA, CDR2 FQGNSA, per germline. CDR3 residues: CASSLLGGDEQFF. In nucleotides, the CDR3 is TGTGCCAGCAGCTTATTAGGGGGCGATGAGCAGTTCTTC.

Here the CDR3 DNA reads TGCAGTGCTAGACAGCAATACGAGCAGTACTTC. Its translation is CSARQQYEQYF. V gene TRBV20-1 combines with J gene TRBJ2-7; D not resolved. From germline, CDR1 is DFQATT and CDR2 SNEGSKA (reference sequence). The CDR3 runs 11 residues. The germline V and J ends were trimmed by 2 bases and 4 bases, with 6 bases remaining between them.

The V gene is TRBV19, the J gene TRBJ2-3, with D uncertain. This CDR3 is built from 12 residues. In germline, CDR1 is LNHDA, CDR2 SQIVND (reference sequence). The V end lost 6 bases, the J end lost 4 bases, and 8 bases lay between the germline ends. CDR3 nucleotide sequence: TGTGCCAGTAGGTCGACGGCAGATACGCAGTATTTT. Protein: CASRSTADTQYF. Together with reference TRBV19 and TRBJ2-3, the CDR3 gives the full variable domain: DGGITQSPKYLFRKEGQNVTLSCEQNLNHDAMYWYRQDPGQGLRLIYYSQIVNDFQKGDIAEGYSVSREKKESFPLTVTSAQKNPTAFYLCASRSTADTQYFGPGTRLTVL.

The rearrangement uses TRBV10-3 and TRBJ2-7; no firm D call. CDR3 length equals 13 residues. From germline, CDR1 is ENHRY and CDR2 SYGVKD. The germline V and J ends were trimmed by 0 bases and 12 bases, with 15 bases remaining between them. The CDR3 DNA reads TGTGCCATCAGTGAGTCGACCGACTTTCGTAGGTACTTC. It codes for CAISESTDFRRYF.